Listed below are T cell receptor beta chains from one sample, sequenced in a study of blood T cells in healthy people across ages. TCRdb fed the 5' RACE reads into MiXCR, producing one record per CDR3 protein. The table lists 1.5 million to 1.9 million distinct CDR3 sequences, under 55% of them singletons. The sample consisted of blood. The origin of the receptors is a young woman in good health. CDR3s include the opening cysteine and the closing phenylalanine or tryptophan. Clone size is stated in some rows and not others, as once, few, many or a class when expanded.

clone size,V gene,J gene,CDR3 protein
-,TRBV6-1,TRBJ2-7,CASSGLAGGRSYEQYF
once,TRBV12-3/TRBV12-4,TRBJ1-1,CASSFRGITTEAFF
-,TRBV5-1,TRBJ1-2,CASSLREHYGYTF
few,TRBV5-1,TRBJ1-1,CASTPRGRGNSEAFF
-,TRBV7-9,TRBJ2-1,CASSLISLARSEQFF
-,TRBV7-8,TRBJ2-1,CASVPVVWFF
-,TRBV12-3/TRBV12-4,TRBJ2-3,CASNLRRLSTDTQYF
-,TRBV6-2/TRBV6-3,TRBJ2-3,CASSYAASGAADTQYF
-,TRBV29-1,TRBJ2-1,CSVVASGGTSCNEQFF
-,TRBV6-2/TRBV6-3,TRBJ2-3,CASRPPESGGPDTQYF
-,TRBV4-2,TRBJ2-7,CASSPSNSYEQYF
once,TRBV6-5,-,CASSYPAGPYNEQYF
-,TRBV6-5,TRBJ2-7,CASRDSRGCEQYF
-,TRBV7-6,TRBJ2-5,CASSLGPLRETQYF
-,TRBV20-1,TRBJ1-1,CSARGRTVNTEAFF
-,TRBV27,TRBJ2-1,CASTPLDGAYNEQFF
few,TRBV6-2/TRBV6-3,TRBJ2-3,CASRESGRGLDTQYF
-,TRBV24-1,TRBJ2-5,CATSEQGYVEQYF
-,TRBV5-1,TRBJ1-2,CASSLGQEDGYTF
-,TRBV28,TRBJ2-5,CASSLGTSGSEETQYF
-,TRBV7-2,TRBJ1-5,CASSARGVSNQPQHF
few,TRBV10-3,TRBJ2-6,CAISPTVPGANVLTF
-,TRBV28,TRBJ1-6,CASSPPGRTSPLHF
once,TRBV5-6,TRBJ2-3,CASSPRTSGIWDTQYF
-,TRBV28,TRBJ2-1,CASSYSGGAPHNEQFF
-,TRBV4-3,-,CANSQVAQATYEQYF
few,TRBV20-1,TRBJ2-1,CSATRGGTSGGSSYNEQFF
-,TRBV20-1,TRBJ2-2,CSFGKDRGGGELFF
few,TRBV7-7,TRBJ2-1,CASSSIDSYNYNEQFF
few,TRBV20-1,TRBJ2-1,CSAQGLADYNEQFF
-,TRBV7-8,TRBJ1-2,CASSLGPVFYGYTF
few,TRBV11-2,TRBJ2-3,CASSSQNGLAGGTQYF
-,TRBV6-2/TRBV6-3,TRBJ2-5,CASSIAGGPTNEQYF
few,TRBV20-1,TRBJ2-3,CSARVGGAGEDTQYF
-,TRBV6-2/TRBV6-3,TRBJ2-7,CASSARDLREQYF
-,TRBV10-3,TRBJ2-1,CAISESTGGGSGTSSYNEQFF
few,TRBV9,TRBJ2-7,CASSARGTSGVNEQYF
-,TRBV13,TRBJ2-4,CASSSTPRLAQYF
-,TRBV11-2,TRBJ1-1,CASSPVFMNTEAFF
-,TRBV12-3/TRBV12-4,TRBJ2-1,CASSPRGVGGLYNEQFF
-,TRBV12-5,TRBJ2-1,CASGSGTAYNEQFF
-,TRBV7-2,TRBJ1-6,CAISLALTRRRGDSPLHF
-,TRBV12-3/TRBV12-4,TRBJ2-7,CASSPGGLEQYF
-,TRBV4-3,TRBJ2-3,CASSQDTQRETQYF
few,TRBV24-1,TRBJ2-3,CATSDPARDTQYF
-,TRBV20-1,TRBJ2-7,CSAQNTGVYEQYF
-,TRBV6-5,TRBJ2-5,CASSYWTGVQGTQYF
-,TRBV4-2,TRBJ2-7,CASSQATSGIDEQYF
few,TRBV7-2,TRBJ2-3,CASSSLAGVEVTQYF
-,TRBV6-4,TRBJ2-1,CASKQDHSYNEQFF
few,TRBV13,TRBJ2-3,CASSLRGISSTDTQYF
few,TRBV29-1,TRBJ1-2,CSVVDSYGYTF
few,TRBV20-1,TRBJ1-4,CSAPDRGGEKLFF
-,TRBV6-2/TRBV6-3,TRBJ2-7,CASSYGRQAHYEQYF